Reported below is one TCR beta chain. Germline lookup yields CDR1 SGHAT and CDR2 FQNNGV. The V and J ends lost 1 base and 2 bases respectively, with 8 bases between them. CDR3 length: 14 amino acids. The source of the sample is a study of control samples from healthy donors and cancer patients. Repertoires were generated with immunoSEQ multiplex PCR, while TCRdb's copy carries only in-frame clones and drops some. The repertoire holds 210,000 or so clones, with roughly nine tenths as singletons. The source is a man aged 30 to 39 in good health. This chain uses TRBV11-2 with TRBJ1-1, with no clear D. Sequencing input: blood. The CDR3 region is CASSLGFGNTEAFF. The DNA for the CDR3 is TGTGCCAGCAGCTTAGGCTTTGGAAACACTGAAGCTTTCTTT.